Here is one T cell receptor (beta chain) with its context. Its antigen is not known. Looked up from germline, CDR1 is DFQATT and CDR2 is SNEGSKA (reference sequence). CDR3 length equals 15 residues. These data come from a study of monozygotic twins with inflammatory bowel disease. Study findings and constraints: The sharing of clonotypes with others was lower in IBD patients than in healthy twins, especially with disease activity.

A template switching step added UMIs, each with a 6-nucleotide sample barcode. With about 15 and 9 cycles respectively, two nested PCRs were carried out on TCRalpha and TCRbeta cDNA. Using the 5' RACE reads, TCRdb records one entry per CDR3 protein without DNA. Listed are more than 300,000 distinct CDR3 sequences; 5.6% falls within the top ten. V and J are TRBV20-1 and TRBJ2-1; the D call of TRBD2 rests on TCRdb alone, since no DNA is present to check it. The source of this sequence is a human donor with ulcerative colitis or Crohn's disease, or a healthy co-twin of an affected twin (not recorded which). The sample consisted of blood. CDR3 residues: CSARGWASSHNEQFF.